These 24 T cell receptor beta chains originate from one sample sequenced in a study of T-cell reconstitution after alpha-beta-depleted transplantation in children. Unique molecular identifiers were incorporated into the prepared TCRbeta library. In TCRdb, the PCR reads were re-called with MiXCR into one record per CDR3 protein. The data contain a few hundred thousand distinct CDR3 sequences, roughly 9.1% of them singletons. Sequences were derived from PBMCs, sampled before TCRalphabeta/CD19-depleted stem cell transplant. The receptors originated from a boy under three years old with acute myeloid leukemia, due to receive a stem cell transplant.

About this clonotype itself: The CDR3 carries no conserved terminal phenylalanine or tryptophan, so it likely arises from a read error. No DNA is shown, since the ends of the CDR3 on it are uncertain; the CDR3 is the one TCRdb lists. The V and J genes are TRBV10-3 and TRBJ2-4; whether TRBD2, the table's D call, matches the DNA was not checked. The CDR3 totals 13 residues, both ends included. Germline-derived CDR1 and CDR2 are ENHRY and SYGVKD. This chain's CDR3 is CAISELSGTSGLS.

This clonotype was counted many times. The rearrangement uses TRBV5-1 and TRBJ2-4; D perhaps matches TRBD1 (5 bases). Germline CDR1 is SGHRS and CDR2 is YFSETQ. Between the trimmed V and J ends, which lost 1 base and 6 bases, there was a span of 8 bases. The CDR3 is made up of 13 amino acids. In DNA, the CDR3 is TGCGCCAGCAGCTTGACAGACAGAAACATTCAGTACTTC. Amino acid sequence: CASSLTDRNIQYF.

This clonotype was detected a few times. The J gene is TRBJ1-2, the V gene TRBV20-1; tentative D call: TRBD1 (6 bases). The CDR3 is 12 residues long. The V end was cut by 2 bases, the J end by 4 bases, with 8 bases between. Germline V gene lookup returns CDR1 DFQATT and CDR2 SNEGSKA (reference sequence). The CDR3 spells CSARKTGYGYTF. In DNA form, the CDR3 reads TGCAGTGCTAGAAAGACAGGCTATGGCTACACCTTC.

Many counts were recorded for this clonotype. The rearrangement links TRBV5-1 to TRBJ2-5; 8 bases are shared with TRBD1. The CDR3 consists of 15 residues. Germline CDR1 reads SGHRS; CDR2 reads YFSETQ. V shed 0 bases, J shed 4 bases, and the junction held 5 bases outside the gene matches. DNA for the CDR3: TGCGCCAGCAGCTTGGTGGGCAGGGGGCCAGAGACCCAGTACTTC. Amino acid sequence: CASSLVGRGPETQYF.

This clonotype has at least ten counts. The chain has TRBV20-1 and TRBJ2-3, with 7 bases aligning to TRBD2. The trim removed 5 bases at V and 5 bases at J, leaving 7 bases unmatched. Germline loops: CDR1 DFQATT, CDR2 SNEGSKA (reference sequence). This CDR3 has 13 amino acids. This chain's CDR3 is CSAYRGVIDTQYF. As DNA, the CDR3 is TGCAGTGCTTATCGGGGGGTTATAGATACGCAGTATTTT.

This clonotype has ten or more counts. The V call is TRBV7-3, the J call TRBJ2-3, with 9 nucleotides matching TRBD2. CDR1 and CDR2 from the germline V gene are SGHTA and FQGTGA. V was pared by 1 base and J by 4 bases, with 3 bases of the junction left unmatched. This CDR3 has 15 amino acids. For the CDR3, the DNA is TGTGCCAGCAGCTTAATGGCGGGAGGGCCAGATACGCAGTATTTT. It specifies CASSLMAGGPDTQYF.

This clonotype was seen only a few times. This chain joins TRBV4-3 and TRBJ2-1; 7 nucleotides match TRBD2. Losses at the gene ends were 0 bases for V and 7 bases for J; bases not matched to a gene: 15. Germline V gene sequence: CDR1 LGHNA, CDR2 YSLEER. The CDR3 is 18 amino acids. The CDR3 protein is CASSQESIWGLPLNEQFF. Here the CDR3 DNA reads TGCGCCAGCAGCCAAGAAAGCATCTGGGGACTACCGTTGAATGAGCAGTTCTTC.

This clonotype was seen at least ten times. This chain uses TRBV20-1 with TRBJ2-7, with a possible D match to TRBD1 (5 bases). The CDR3 runs to 15 residues. Germline-derived CDR1 and CDR2 are DFQATT and SNEGSKA (reference sequence). V was trimmed by 3 bases and J by 5 bases, leaving 20 bases between them. CDR3 in amino acids: CSASGAHRPFDEQYF. The DNA for the CDR3 is TGCAGTGCTAGTGGGGCTCACAGGCCTTTCGACGAGCAGTACTTC.

The sample holds many counts of this clonotype. J is TRBJ2-7 and V is TRBV29-1; possible D gene TRBD1, 6 bases. The CDR3 sequence is 12 residues long. V shed 7 bases and J shed 5 bases, with 15 bases lying between them. The germline V gene has CDR1 SQVTM and CDR2 ANQGSEA. The CDR3 sequence: CSALRAGDEQYF. The DNA of the CDR3 is TGCAGCGCCCTAAGGGCAGGGGACGAGCAGTACTTC.

As for this clonotype: A read error may be the cause here, since a much bigger clone is one base away. The V and J genes are TRBV24-1 and TRBJ2-3; TRBD1 aligns across 7 bases. The CDR3 runs to 14 residues. Germline loops: CDR1 KGHDR, CDR2 SFDVKD. The junction had 7 bases not matched to a gene; V was cut back by 9 bases and J by 2 bases. The DNA for the CDR3 is TGTGCCACCCGGGGACAGATTACCACAGATACGCAGTATTTT. It encodes CATRGQITTDTQYF.

This clonotype was counted at least ten times. The chain links TRBV3-1 to TRBJ2-1, with D unresolved. V lost 5 bases and J lost 5, with 7 bases in between. CDR3 length: 12 amino acids. CDR1 and CDR2 from the germline V gene are LGHDT and YNNKEL (reference sequence). The CDR3 DNA sequence: TGTGCCAGCAGCGGCCAGGACAATGAGCAGTTCTTC. It yields the protein CASSGQDNEQFF.

J is TRBJ2-6 and V is TRBV19; 13 positions agree with TRBD2. This CDR3 contains 18 residues. Germline V CDR1 and CDR2: LNHDA, SQIVND (reference sequence). The trim removed 5 bases at V and 1 base at J, leaving 5 bases unmatched. This CDR3 reads CASSPRTSGSSGANVLTF. The CDR3 coding sequence is TGTGCCAGTAGTCCGAGGACTAGCGGGAGTTCTGGGGCCAACGTCCTGACTTTC.

This rearrangement joins TRBV6-2 or TRBV6-3 to TRBJ2-3; 8 bases agree with TRBD1. CDR1 is MNHEY, CDR2 SVGEGT, per germline. After removal of 5 bases from V and 1 base from J, the junction contained 14 bases not matched to a gene. CDR3 length equals 18 residues. The CDR3 DNA reads TGTGCCAGCAGTCCCGGACAGGGAAGGTGGATGGGCACAGATACGCAGTATTTT. Protein sequence: CASSPGQGRWMGTDTQYF.

This clonotype was recorded a few times. The CDR3 loop is CASSGTGLKETQYF. The CDR3 DNA is TGTGCCAGCAGCGGAACAGGGCTCAAGGAGACCCAGTACTTC. The chain is built from TRBV9 and TRBJ2-5; D may be TRBD1 (6 bases). Germline values: CDR1 SGDLS, CDR2 YYNGEE. Trimming took off 3 bases at V and 5 bases at J, with 14 bases between the two ends. CDR3 length: 14 amino acids.

This rearrangement joins TRBV11-2 to TRBJ2-3; 14 positions match TRBD2. CDR1 is SGHAT and CDR2 is FQNNGV in the germline V gene. The junction had 11 bases not matched to a gene; V was cut back by 5 bases and J by 7 bases. This CDR3 spans 17 amino acids. CDR3 bases: TGTGCCAGCAGCGTGGGAAACCGACTAGCGGGAGGGTATACGCAGTATTTT. Amino acid sequence: CASSVGNRLAGGYTQYF.

There are many counts of this clonotype. The rearrangement joins TRBV10-3 to TRBJ2-2; TRBD1 might be the D (5 bases). V lost 2 bases and J 3 bases, leaving 7 bases between the germline ends. Per germline, CDR1 ENHRY and CDR2 SYGVKD. The CDR3 is made up of 14 amino acids. This CDR3 reads CAISETGDTGELFF. For the CDR3, the DNA is TGTGCCATCAGTGAGACAGGAGACACCGGGGAGCTGTTTTTT.

This clonotype occurred many times. The V gene is TRBV6-2 or TRBV6-3, the J gene TRBJ2-7; TRBD1 matches 7 bases. The CDR3 runs to 14 residues. The germline V gene has CDR1 MNHEY and CDR2 SVGEGT. J was trimmed by 3 bases and V by 2 bases; bases with no gene match: 4. The CDR3 DNA reads TGTGCCAGCAGTTACCTGCAGGGGGACTACGAGCAGTACTTC. This sequence encodes CASSYLQGDYEQYF.

This clonotype was found many times. The chain joins TRBV11-2 to TRBJ2-4; D perhaps matches TRBD2 (6 bases). V gave up 2 bases and J gave up 4 bases, with 18 bases separating them. Per germline, CDR1 SGHAT and CDR2 FQNNGV. CDR3 size: 17 residues. DNA for the CDR3: TGTGCCAGCAGCTTACCTATAGGGACCGGGAGTAAAAACATTCAGTACTTC. It specifies CASSLPIGTGSKNIQYF.

The chain links TRBV6-1 to TRBJ2-1, with unresolved D. Looked up from germline, CDR1 is MNHNS and CDR2 is SASEGT. The V end was cut by 1 base, the J end by 8 bases, with 9 bases between. This CDR3 comprises 13 residues. This CDR3 is CASSEEVWDEQFF. CDR3 nucleotides: TGTGCCAGCAGTGAAGAGGTTTGGGATGAGCAGTTCTTC.

The J gene is TRBJ2-7, the V gene TRBV12-3 or TRBV12-4; possibly TRBD1 for D (6 bases). V dropped 5 bases and J dropped 1 base, with 12 bases sitting between them. The CDR3 is 14 residues long. The CDR3 loop is CASSVLGGSYEQYF. CDR3 nucleotides: TGTGCCAGCAGTGTCCTAGGGGGATCCTACGAGCAGTACTTC.

This clonotype has a handful of counts. This chain links TRBV2 with TRBJ2-1; 8 nucleotides align to TRBD1. The CDR3 has 14 residues. The germline V gene has CDR1 SNHLY and CDR2 FYNNEI. After removal of 10 bases from V and 0 bases from J, the junction contained 5 bases not matched to a gene. The chain's CDR3 is CATTGGSSYNEQFF. The DNA of the CDR3 is TGTGCCACCACAGGGGGAAGCTCCTACAATGAGCAGTTCTTC.

Comments on this clonotype: This could be a read error, since a much larger clone is one nucleotide away. V is TRBV2 and J is TRBJ2-6; maybe TRBD2 (5 bases). V shed 7 bases and J shed 2 bases, with 15 bases lying between them. CDR3 size: 16 residues. Per the germline V gene, CDR1 is SNHLY and CDR2 is FYNNEI. The CDR3, as DNA: TGTGCCAGCACCGGGATAGGGTGGGCTGGGGCCAACGTCCTGACTTTC. It codes for CASTGIGWAGANVLTF.

This clonotype was found many times. The rearrangement uses TRBV12-3 or TRBV12-4 and TRBJ2-2; the D is unclear. The CDR3 covers 11 residues. The germline V and J ends were trimmed by 6 bases and 9 bases, with 8 bases remaining between them. CDR3 nucleotide sequence: TGTGCCAGCAGCAAGGGCCGGGAGCTGTTTTTT. Translating gives CASSKGRELFF.

This clonotype has a count of ten or more. This rearrangement joins TRBV5-1 to TRBJ1-2; D gene uncertain. The CDR3 consists of 12 residues. Germline CDR1 and CDR2: SGHRS and YFSETQ. The V end lost 1 base, the J end lost 7 bases, and 8 bases lay between the germline ends. The chain's CDR3 is CASSLFGSGYTF. DNA of the CDR3: TGCGCCAGCAGCTTGTTCGGGTCTGGCTACACCTTC.